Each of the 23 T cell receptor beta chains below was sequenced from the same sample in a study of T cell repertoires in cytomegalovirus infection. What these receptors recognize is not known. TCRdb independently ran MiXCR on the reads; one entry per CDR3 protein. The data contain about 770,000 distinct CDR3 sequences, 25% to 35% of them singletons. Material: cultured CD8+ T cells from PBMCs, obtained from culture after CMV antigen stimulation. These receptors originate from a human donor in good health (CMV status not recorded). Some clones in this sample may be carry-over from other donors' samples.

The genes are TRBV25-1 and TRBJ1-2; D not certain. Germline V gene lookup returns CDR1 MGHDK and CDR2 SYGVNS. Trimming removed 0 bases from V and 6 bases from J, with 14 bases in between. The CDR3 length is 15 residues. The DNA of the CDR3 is TGTGCCAGCAGTGAATATATGGAGTCACCCAATGGCTACACCTTC. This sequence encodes CASSEYMESPNGYTF.

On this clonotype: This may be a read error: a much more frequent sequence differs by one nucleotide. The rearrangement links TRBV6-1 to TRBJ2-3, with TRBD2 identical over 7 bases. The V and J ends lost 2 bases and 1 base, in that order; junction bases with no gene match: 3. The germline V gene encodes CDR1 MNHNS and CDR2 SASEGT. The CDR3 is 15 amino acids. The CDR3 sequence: CASSEFRGGTDTQYF. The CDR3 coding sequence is TGTGCCAGCAGTGAATTCCGGGGGGGCACAGATACGCAGTATTTT.

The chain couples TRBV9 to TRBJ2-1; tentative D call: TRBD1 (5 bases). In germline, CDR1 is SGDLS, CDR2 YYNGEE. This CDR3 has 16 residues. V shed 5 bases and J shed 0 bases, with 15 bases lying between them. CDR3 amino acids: CASSGRGRSSYNEQFF. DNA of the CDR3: TGTGCCAGCAGTGGAAGGGGCAGGAGCTCCTACAATGAGCAGTTCTTC.

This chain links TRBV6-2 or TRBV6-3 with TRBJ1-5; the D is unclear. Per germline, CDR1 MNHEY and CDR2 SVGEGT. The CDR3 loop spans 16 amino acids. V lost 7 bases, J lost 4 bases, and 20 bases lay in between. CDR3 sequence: CASTQEMGFGNQPQHF. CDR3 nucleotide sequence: TGTGCCAGCACCCAAGAAATGGGCTTTGGAAATCAGCCCCAGCATTTT.

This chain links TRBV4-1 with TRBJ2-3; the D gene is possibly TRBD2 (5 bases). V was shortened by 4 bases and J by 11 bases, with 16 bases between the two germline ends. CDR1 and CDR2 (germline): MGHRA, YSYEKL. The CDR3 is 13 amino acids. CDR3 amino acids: CASSRIRGEEQYF. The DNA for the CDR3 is TGCGCCAGCAGCCGCATCCGGGGAGAGGAGCAGTATTTT.

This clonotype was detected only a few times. The CDR3 reads CASSKLPAGQGAVKDTGELFF. DNA of the CDR3: TGTGCCAGCAGCAAACTACCCGCCGGACAGGGGGCAGTAAAAGACACCGGGGAGCTGTTTTTT. V gene TRBV5-5 combines with J gene TRBJ2-2, with 11 bases fitting TRBD1. CDR1 is SGHKS and CDR2 is YYEKEE in the germline V gene (reference sequence). V was clipped by 4 bases and J by 3 bases; unmatched bases: 20. The CDR3 totals 21 residues. The full variable domain, completed using reference TRBV5-5 and TRBJ2-2, is DAGVTQSPTHLIKTRGQQVTLRCSPISGHKSVSWYQQVLGQGPQFIFQYYEKEERGRGNFPDRFSARQFPNYSSELNVNALLLGDSALYLCASSKLPAGQGAVKDTGELFFGEGSRLTVL.

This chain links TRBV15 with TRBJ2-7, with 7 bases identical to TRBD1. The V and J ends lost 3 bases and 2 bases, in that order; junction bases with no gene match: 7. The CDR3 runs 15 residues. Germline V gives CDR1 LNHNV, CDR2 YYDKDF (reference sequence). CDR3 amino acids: CATSSWTGAAYEQYF. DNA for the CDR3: TGTGCCACCAGCAGCTGGACAGGAGCCGCCTACGAGCAGTACTTC.

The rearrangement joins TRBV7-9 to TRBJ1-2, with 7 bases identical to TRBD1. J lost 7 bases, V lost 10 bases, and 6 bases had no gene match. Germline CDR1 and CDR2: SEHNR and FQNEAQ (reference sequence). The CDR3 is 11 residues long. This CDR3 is CAIINRGGYTF. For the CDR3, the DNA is TGTGCCATAATTAACAGGGGTGGCTACACCTTC.

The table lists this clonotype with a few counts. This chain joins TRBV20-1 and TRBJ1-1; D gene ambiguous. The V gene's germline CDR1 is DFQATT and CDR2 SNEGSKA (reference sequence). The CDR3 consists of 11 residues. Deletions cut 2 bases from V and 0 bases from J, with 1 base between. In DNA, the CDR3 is TGCAGTGCTAGAATGAACACTGAAGCTTTCTTT. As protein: CSARMNTEAFF.

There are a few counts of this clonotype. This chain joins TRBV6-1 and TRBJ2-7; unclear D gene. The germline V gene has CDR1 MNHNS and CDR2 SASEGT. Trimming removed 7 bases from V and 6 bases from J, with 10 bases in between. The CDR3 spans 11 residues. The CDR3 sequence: CASMGRGEQYF. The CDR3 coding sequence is TGTGCCAGCATGGGTCGTGGCGAGCAGTACTTC.

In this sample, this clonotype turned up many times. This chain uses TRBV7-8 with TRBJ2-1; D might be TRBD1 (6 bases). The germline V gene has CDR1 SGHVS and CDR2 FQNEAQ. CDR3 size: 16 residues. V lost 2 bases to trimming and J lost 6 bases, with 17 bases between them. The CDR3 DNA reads TGTGCCAGCAGCTTACTTTCAGGGGAGAGAGGCAATGAGCAGTTCTTC. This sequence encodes CASSLLSGERGNEQFF.

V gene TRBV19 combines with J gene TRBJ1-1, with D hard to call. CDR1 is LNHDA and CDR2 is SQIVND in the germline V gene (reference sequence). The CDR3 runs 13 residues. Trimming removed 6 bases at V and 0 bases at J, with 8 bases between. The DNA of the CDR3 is TGTGCCAGTAGATCCAAGGTGAACACTGAAGCTTTCTTT. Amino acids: CASRSKVNTEAFF.

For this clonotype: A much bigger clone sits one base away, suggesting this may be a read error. CDR3 nucleotide sequence: TGTGCCAGCAGTTTTCGGACTAGCTACGAGCAGTACTTC. Protein product: CASSFRTSYEQYF. This chain connects TRBV11-1 to TRBJ2-7; 7 bases are a match to TRBD2. Trimming cost V 6 bases and J 3 bases; bases outside gene matches: 5. Germline CDR1 and CDR2: SGHAT and FQDESV (reference sequence). The CDR3 spans 13 residues.

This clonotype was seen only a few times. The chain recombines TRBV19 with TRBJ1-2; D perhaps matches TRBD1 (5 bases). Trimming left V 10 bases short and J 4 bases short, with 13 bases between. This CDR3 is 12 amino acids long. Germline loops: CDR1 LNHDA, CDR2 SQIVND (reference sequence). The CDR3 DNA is TGTGCCACGGGGCGGGGACTCTATGGCTACACCTTC. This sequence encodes CATGRGLYGYTF.

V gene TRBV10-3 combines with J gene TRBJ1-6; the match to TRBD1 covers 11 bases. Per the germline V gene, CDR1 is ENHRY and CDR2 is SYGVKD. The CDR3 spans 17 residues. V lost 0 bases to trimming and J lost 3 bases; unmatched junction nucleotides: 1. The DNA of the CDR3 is TGTGCCATCAGTGAGTCGGGGACAGGGGGCTATAATTCACCCCTCCACTTT. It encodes CAISESGTGGYNSPLHF.

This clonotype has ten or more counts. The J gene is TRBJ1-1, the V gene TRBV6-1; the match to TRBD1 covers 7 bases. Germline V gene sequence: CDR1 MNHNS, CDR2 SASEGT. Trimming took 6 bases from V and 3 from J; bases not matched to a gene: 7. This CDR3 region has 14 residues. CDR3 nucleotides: TGTGCCAGCAGCCACAGGGGAGAGTACACTGAAGCTTTCTTT. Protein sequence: CASSHRGEYTEAFF.

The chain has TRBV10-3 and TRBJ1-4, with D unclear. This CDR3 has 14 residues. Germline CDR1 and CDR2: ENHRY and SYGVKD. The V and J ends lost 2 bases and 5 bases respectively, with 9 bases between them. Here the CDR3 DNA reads TGTGCCATCAGTGAGACAGAGCTCAATGAAAAACTGTTTTTT. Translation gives CAISETELNEKLFF.

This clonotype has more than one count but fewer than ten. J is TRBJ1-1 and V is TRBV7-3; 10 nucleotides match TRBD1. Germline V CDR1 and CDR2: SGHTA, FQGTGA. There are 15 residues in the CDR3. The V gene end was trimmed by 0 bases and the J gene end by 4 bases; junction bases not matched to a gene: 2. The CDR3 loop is CASSLTRDRGTEAFF. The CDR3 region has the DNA TGTGCCAGCAGCTTAACCCGGGACAGGGGCACTGAAGCTTTCTTT.

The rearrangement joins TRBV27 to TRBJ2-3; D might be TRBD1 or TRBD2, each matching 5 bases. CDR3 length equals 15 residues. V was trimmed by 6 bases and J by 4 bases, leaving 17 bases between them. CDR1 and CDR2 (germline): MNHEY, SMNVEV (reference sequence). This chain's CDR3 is CASSSGTYAADTQYF. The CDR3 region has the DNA TGTGCCAGCAGCTCCGGGACGTATGCCGCAGATACGCAGTATTTT.

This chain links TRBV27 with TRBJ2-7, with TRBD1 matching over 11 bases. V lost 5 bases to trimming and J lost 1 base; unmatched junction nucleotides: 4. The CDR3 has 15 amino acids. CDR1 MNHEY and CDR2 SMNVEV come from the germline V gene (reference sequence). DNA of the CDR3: TGTGCCAGCAGTAAGGGACAGGGGGTATCCTACGAGCAGTACGTC. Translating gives CASSKGQGVSYEQYV.

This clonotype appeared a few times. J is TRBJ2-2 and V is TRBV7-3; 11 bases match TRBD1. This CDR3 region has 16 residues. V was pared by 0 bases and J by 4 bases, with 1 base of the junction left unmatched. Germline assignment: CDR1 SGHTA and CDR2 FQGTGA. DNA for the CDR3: TGTGCCAGCAGCTTAACGGGACAGGGGGGCACCGGGGAGCTGTTTTTT. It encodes CASSLTGQGGTGELFF. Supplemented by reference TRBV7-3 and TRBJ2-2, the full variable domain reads GAGVSQTPSNKVTEKGKYVELRCDPISGHTALYWYRQSLGQGPEFLIYFQGTGAADDSGLPNDRFFAVRPEGSVSTLKIQRTERGDSAVYLCASSLTGQGGTGELFFGEGSRLTVL.

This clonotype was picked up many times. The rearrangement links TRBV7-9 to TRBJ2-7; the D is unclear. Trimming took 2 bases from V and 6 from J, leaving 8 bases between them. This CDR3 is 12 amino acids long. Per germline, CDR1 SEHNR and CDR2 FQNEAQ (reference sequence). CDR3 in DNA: TGTGCCAGCAGCTTAAAGGCAAGCGAGCAGTACTTC. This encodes CASSLKASEQYF.

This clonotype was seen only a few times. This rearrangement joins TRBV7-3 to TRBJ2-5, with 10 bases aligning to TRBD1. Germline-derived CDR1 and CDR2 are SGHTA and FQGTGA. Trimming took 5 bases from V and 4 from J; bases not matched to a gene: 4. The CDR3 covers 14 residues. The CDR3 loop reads CASSMTGGVETQYF. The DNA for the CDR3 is TGTGCCAGCAGCATGACAGGGGGCGTAGAGACCCAGTACTTC. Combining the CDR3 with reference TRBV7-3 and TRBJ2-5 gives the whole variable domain GAGVSQTPSNKVTEKGKYVELRCDPISGHTALYWYRQSLGQGPEFLIYFQGTGAADDSGLPNDRFFAVRPEGSVSTLKIQRTERGDSAVYLCASSMTGGVETQYFGPGTRLLVL.